A single sample gave rise to the 8 T cell receptor beta chains below, sequenced in a study of blood T cell repertoires in COVID-19. The table came from immunoSEQ multiplex PCR; TCRdb's copy has only in-frame clones and leaves some out. The sample carries about 180,000 clones, approximately 79% recorded once. Sequenced: peripheral blood. The receptors were sampled from an older woman with COVID-19, enrolled during active disease.

This chain joins TRBV7-2 and TRBJ2-7, with 8 bases identical to TRBD1. The length of the CDR3 is 14 residues. The germline V gene has CDR1 SGHTA and CDR2 FQGNSA. V was clipped by 6 bases and J by 0 bases; unmatched bases: 4. For the CDR3, the DNA is TGTGCCAGCAGACAGGGGGGTAGCTCCTACGAGCAGTACTTC. Amino acid sequence: CASRQGGSSYEQYF.

The V and J genes are TRBV21-1 and TRBJ2-5; TRBD2 reflects the table's D call only, with no check against the DNA. TRBV21-1 is described as a pseudogene. The CDR3 consists of 19 residues. This CDR3 is CASSAGLAGGPRKQETQYF. The CDR3 region has the DNA TGTGCCAGCAGCGCTGGACTAGCGGGGGGGCCACGGAAACAAGAGACCCAGTACTTC.

The chain has TRBV7-9 and TRBJ2-2, with a weak D call TRBD1 (6 bases). Germline lookup yields CDR1 SEHNR and CDR2 FQNEAQ (reference sequence). The V end lost 5 bases, the J end lost 2 bases, and 15 bases lay between the germline ends. There are 16 residues in the CDR3. CDR3 sequence (DNA): TGTGCCAGCAGCCCTACAGGGAACCTTAACACCGGGGAGCTGTTTTTT. It codes for CASSPTGNLNTGELFF.

The rearrangement joins TRBV6-5 to TRBJ2-1; TRBD1 aligns across 10 bases. The length of the CDR3 is 15 residues. J lost 2 bases, V lost 6 bases, and 4 bases had no gene match. Germline CDR1 MNHEY, CDR2 SVGAGI. CDR3 loop: CASRTTGGAYNEQFF. DNA of the CDR3: TGTGCCAGCAGGACGACAGGGGGCGCCTACAATGAGCAGTTCTTC.

This chain uses TRBV6-2 or TRBV6-3 with TRBJ2-7, with TRBD1 matching over 8 bases. There are 15 residues in the CDR3. V shed 6 bases, J shed 2 bases, and the junction held 9 bases outside the gene matches. Germline loops: CDR1 MNHEY, CDR2 SVGEGT. CDR3: CASSQTGVTPYEQYF. CDR3 DNA: TGTGCCAGCAGCCAGACAGGGGTTACCCCCTACGAGCAGTACTTC.

The chain carries TRBV5-1 and TRBJ1-4; D gene ambiguous. The germline gives CDR1 SGHRS, CDR2 YFSETQ. This CDR3 contains 14 residues. Deletions cut 2 bases from V and 8 bases from J, with 13 bases between. CDR3 coding DNA: TGCGCCAGCAGCTTATATGGGCGGGAAGAAAAACTGTTTTTT. Its protein product is CASSLYGREEKLFF.

The chain uses TRBV21-1 and TRBJ2-3; the listed D gene, TRBD1, was not tested against the DNA. TRBV21-1 is given as a pseudogene. The CDR3 covers 15 residues. CDR3 sequence: CASSKDRGSTDTQYF. The CDR3 DNA reads as TGTGCCAGCAGCAAGGACAGGGGGAGCACAGATACGCAGTATTTT.

The chain joins TRBV11-2 to TRBJ1-6; D is unclear. V lost 1 base and J 7 bases, leaving 8 bases between the germline ends. The CDR3 has 14 residues. Germline values: CDR1 SGHAT, CDR2 FQNNGV. The CDR3 protein is CASSLAYSNSPLHF. CDR3 bases: TGTGCCAGCAGCTTAGCATACAGCAATTCACCCCTCCACTTT.